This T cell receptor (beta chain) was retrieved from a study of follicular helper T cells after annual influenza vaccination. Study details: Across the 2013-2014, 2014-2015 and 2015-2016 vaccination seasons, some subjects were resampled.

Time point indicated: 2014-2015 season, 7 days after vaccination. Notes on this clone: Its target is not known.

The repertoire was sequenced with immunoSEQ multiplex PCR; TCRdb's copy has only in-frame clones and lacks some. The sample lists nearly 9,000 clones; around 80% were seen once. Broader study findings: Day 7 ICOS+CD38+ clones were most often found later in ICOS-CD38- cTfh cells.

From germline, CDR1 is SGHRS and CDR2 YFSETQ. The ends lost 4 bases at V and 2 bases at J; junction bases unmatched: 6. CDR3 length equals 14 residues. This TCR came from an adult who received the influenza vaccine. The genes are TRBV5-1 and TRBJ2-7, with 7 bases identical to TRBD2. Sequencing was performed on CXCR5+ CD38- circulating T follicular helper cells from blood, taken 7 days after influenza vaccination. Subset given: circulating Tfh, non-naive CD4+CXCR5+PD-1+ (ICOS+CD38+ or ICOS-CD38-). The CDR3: CASSRGVLTYEQYF. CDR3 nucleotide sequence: TGCGCCAGCAGCCGGGGGGTCCTGACCTACGAGCAGTACTTC.